The T cell receptor beta chain under discussion was sequenced for a study of blood T cells in healthy people across ages. General study points: Diversity of TCR beta per million T cells declined in a roughly linear way with age. Because sorting was not performed, PBMCs prevented conclusive naive versus antigen-experienced comparison. Samples with more naive T cells showed higher observed beta diversity.

This clonotype was detected only a few times. Its specificity is not known. A J-beta primer mix and a sample-barcoded 5' primer were used in a second PCR of roughly 7 to 12 cycles. From the 5' RACE reads, TCRdb called clonotypes with MiXCR, one entry per CDR3 protein. The table lists roughly 1,700,000 distinct CDR3 sequences, approximately 28% of them singletons, with around 7.7% in the top ten. Researchers isolated at least 7 million PBMCs per sample. The sample taken for sequencing was blood. The TCR was taken from a woman aged 25 to 45 in good health.

In DNA, the CDR3 is TGTGCCAGCACCTCACGTGGGGGTGCTGAAGCTTTCTTT. Translated, it gives CASTSRGGAEAFF. The genes are TRBV11-2 and TRBJ1-1; D perhaps matches TRBD1 (5 bases). V was clipped by 7 bases and J by 6 bases, with 15 bases between them. The CDR3 loop spans 13 amino acids. CDR1 is SGHAT, CDR2 FQNNGV, per germline.